Listed here are 14 T cell receptor beta chains from one sample, sequenced in a study of blood T cell repertoires in COVID-19. Method: immunoSEQ multiplex PCR; TCRdb's copy keeps in-frame clones and lacks some. Of 95,000 to 150,000 clones in the sample, roughly 86% were seen once. Sequenced input: peripheral blood. The receptor source for this set is a human donor in a cohort sampled during active COVID-19.

Here the CDR3 DNA reads TGTGCCAGCTCAGCCTCCGCGGTTATGAACACTGAAGCTTTCTTT. Its translation is CASSASAVMNTEAFF. The chain couples TRBV18 to TRBJ1-1; D unresolved. The CDR3 contains 15 residues. The V end was cut by 5 bases, the J end by 0 bases, with 13 bases between. Germline assignment: CDR1 KGHSH and CDR2 LQKENI. Complete variable domain (other parts from reference TRBV18 and TRBJ1-1): NAGVMQNPRHLVRRRGQEARLRCSPMKGHSHVYWYRQLPEEGLKFMVYLQKENIIDESGMPKERFSAEFPKEGPSILRIQQVVRGDSAAYFCASSASAVMNTEAFFGQGTRLTVV.

This clone was seen just once. The chain uses TRBV5-1 and TRBJ2-7; D is uncertain. V lost 5 bases to trimming and J lost 0 bases, with 9 bases between them. This CDR3 region has 13 residues. Looked up from germline, CDR1 is SGHRS and CDR2 is YFSETQ. The CDR3 loop is CASSSSFSYEQYF. In nucleotides, the CDR3 is TGCGCCAGCAGTTCATCATTCTCCTACGAGCAGTACTTC.

The chain is built from TRBV5-1 and TRBJ2-3; TRBD2 matches 7 bases. The CDR3 loop spans 14 amino acids. Germline CDR1 is SGHRS and CDR2 is YFSETQ. J gave up 2 bases and V 4 bases, and 4 bases lay outside the gene matches. CDR3 DNA sequence: TGCGCCAGCAGCCCCGGGACTATCACAGATACGCAGTATTTT. It specifies CASSPGTITDTQYF.

The chain is built from TRBV7-8 and TRBJ2-7, with a tentative D call TRBD1 (8 bases). The CDR3 is 14 amino acids. Germline CDR1 and CDR2: SGHVS and FQNEAQ. The V and J ends lost 4 bases and 1 base respectively, with 11 bases between them. CDR3 residues: CASSYRGGSYEQYF. As DNA, the CDR3 is TGTGCCAGCAGCTACAGGGGGGGATCCTACGAGCAGTACTTC.

With regard to this clone: One end of the junction fails to match germline, which may point to a read error. CDR3 sequence: CASSLSSNRQGEQFF. CDR3 nucleotide sequence: TGTGCTAGCAGCTTATCGTCTAACAGGCAAGGTGAGCAGTTCTTC. V and J are TRBV7-7 and TRBJ2-1, with D possibly TRBD1 on 5 matching bases. The CDR3 extends over 15 amino acids. The germline CDR1 and CDR2 sequences are SSHAT and FNYEAQ (reference sequence).

The gene calls are TRBV5-4 and TRBJ2-4, with a tentative D call TRBD1 (6 bases). There are 15 residues in the CDR3. V gave up 3 bases and J gave up 4 bases, with 14 bases separating them. Looked up from germline, CDR1 is SGHNT and CDR2 is YYREEE (reference sequence). The CDR3 DNA reads TGTGCCAGCAGCTCCGCGCAACAGGGAAAAAACATTCAGTACTTC. Its translation: CASSSAQQGKNIQYF.

This clone showed up just a few times. The V gene is TRBV18, the J gene TRBJ1-5; D unclear. V lost 4 bases, J lost 0 bases, and 13 bases lay in between. CDR3 length: 16 amino acids. CDR1 KGHSH and CDR2 LQKENI come from the germline V gene. CDR3 protein: CASSRGAVYSNQPQHF. In DNA, the CDR3 is TGTGCCAGCTCACGTGGTGCGGTTTATAGCAATCAGCCCCAGCATTTT.

V is TRBV19 and J is TRBJ1-1; TRBD1 aligns across 8 bases. Germline V gene sequence: CDR1 LNHDA, CDR2 SQIVND (reference sequence). After removal of 2 bases from V and 0 bases from J, the junction contained 8 bases not matched to a gene. CDR3 size: 17 residues. The CDR3 DNA is TGTGCCAGTAGTATAACACGGACAGGGAGGGTGAACACTGAAGCTTTCTTT. Its protein product is CASSITRTGRVNTEAFF.

V and J are TRBV5-1 and TRBJ1-3; 9 positions match TRBD1. Losses at the gene ends were 2 bases for V and 5 bases for J; bases not matched to a gene: 8. The germline gives CDR1 SGHRS, CDR2 YFSETQ. This CDR3 region has 16 residues. The CDR3 nucleotides are TGCGCCAGCAGCTTAGACGCAACAGGGGGCAGAAACACCATATATTTT. Amino acid sequence: CASSLDATGGRNTIYF.

CDR3 nucleotides: TGCGCCAGCAGTGAATTGATAGCAGATACGCAGTATTTT. Amino acids: CASSELIADTQYF. The rearrangement links TRBV10-2 to TRBJ2-3; no clear D gene. Trimming pared 3 bases from V and 4 bases from J, leaving 8 bases between. The germline V gene encodes CDR1 WSHSY and CDR2 SAAADI. The CDR3 is 13 residues long.

The rearrangement links TRBV7-2 to TRBJ2-7; TRBD2 might be the D (5 bases). Germline V CDR1 and CDR2: SGHTA, FQGNSA. The CDR3 has 14 amino acids. The V gene lost 1 base and the J gene lost 6 bases, with 13 bases spanning the gap. CDR3 protein: CASSLVVLAPEQYF. CDR3 DNA: TGTGCCAGCAGCTTAGTGGTGCTAGCACCCGAGCAGTACTTC.

A single count supports this clone. The rearrangement uses TRBV6-6 and TRBJ2-1, with D unclear. There are 11 residues in the CDR3. Germline CDR1 MNHNY, CDR2 SVGAGI (reference sequence). V was trimmed by 4 bases and J by 7 bases, leaving 5 bases between them. The CDR3 spells CASSSTNEQFF. CDR3 in DNA: TGTGCCAGCAGTTCTACTAATGAGCAGTTCTTC.

The chain has TRBV5-5 and TRBJ2-7; 8 nucleotides align to TRBD2. This CDR3 spans 17 amino acids. V gave up 3 bases and J gave up 7 bases; unmatched junction bases: 18. Germline assignment: CDR1 SGHKS and CDR2 YYEKEE (reference sequence). The CDR3 DNA sequence: TGTGCCAGCAGCTCCACCCCGGGGGGGCAAGGTCTTTTGGAGCAGTACTTC. It specifies CASSSTPGGQGLLEQYF.

The CDR3 nucleotides read TGTGCCAGCACCGATTGGAGGACAGGGCCTTACAGCTCCTACGAGCAGTACTTC. This translates into CASTDWRTGPYSSYEQYF. The chain is built from TRBV7-9 and TRBJ2-7; 8 nucleotides align to TRBD1. The CDR3 length is 18 residues. The germline V gene encodes CDR1 SEHNR and CDR2 FQNEAQ (reference sequence). Germline trimming cut 7 bases from V and 0 bases from J; bases unmatched to any gene: 17.